This entry concerns a single T cell receptor (beta chain). No antigen is known for it. This sample was included in a study of T cell responses to AZD1222 COVID-19 vaccine. Study results and limitations: All repertoire sampling was performed exclusively after the peak T cell response. Close to half of spike-specific TCRs reportedly recognize unmutated variant regions. Recipients of AZD1222 seropositive at baseline numbered only 5 to 7.

TCRdb keeps only in-frame clones here, not all; method: immunoSEQ multiplex PCR. In the table there are over 120,000 clones, roughly 93% of which are singletons. This CDR3 is 15 amino acids long. V shed 0 bases and J 7 bases; nucleotides not matched to a gene: 5. Looked up from germline, CDR1 is KGHSH and CDR2 is LQKENI. Sequenced here: peripheral blood, sampled on day 0 of AZD1222 vaccination. V and J are TRBV18 and TRBJ2-2; 7 bases line up with TRBD2. The source of this sequence is an adult in good health. The CDR3 DNA follows: TGTGCCAGCTCACCACCAAGGACTAGTATCGGGGAGCTGTTTTTT. Translation: CASSPPRTSIGELFF.